The present TCR beta chain was sequenced within a study of blood T cell repertoires in COVID-19 (dated by TCRdb to about 2020). Broadly, across the study: The collaborator samples originated in the United States, Italy and Spain and spanned the acute and convalescent phases of COVID-19. The material from the prospective study consisted of cDNA or gDNA derived from T cells, B-cell-depleted T cells, or PBMCs. Subjects who had been exposed to COVID-19, were actively infected with it, or had recovered from it provided the deeply sampled blood TCRbeta repertoires that made up the dataset. A freely available public database, intended as a resource for researchers studying the immune response to SARS-CoV-2, is where the repertoires were released. The samples were drawn from the first 160 participants of the ongoing ImmuneRACE study and from 950 to 1,500 subjects provided by 6 global collaborators. The sample metadata nearly always contained a de-identified subject ID, COVID-19 status, age in years and sex. Where HLA class I and class II types were available, the types were taken from metadata supplied by the sample provider, not from assay-based typing.

A word on this clone: The specificity of this receptor is unknown. Base-call qualities are not available, and no considerably larger clone is one nucleotide away.

One collaborating source in Seattle enrolled patients during active infection and followed them longitudinally through the course of disease. Whole blood was collected in K2EDTA tubes by collaborating institutions according to the institutions' own protocols. For TCRbeta analysis, collaborators shipped samples in one of three forms: frozen whole blood, isolated PBMCs, or DNA extracted from either of those sample types. Study-wide conclusions, independent of this receptor: Clinical and demographic metadata were provided uncurated, with the amount varying by source and participant.

Trimming removed 5 bases from V and 3 bases from J, leaving 20 bases between the germline ends. From a lookup of the germline V gene (reference sequence), CDR1 and CDR2 are LNHDA and SQIVND. The CDR3, cysteine through phenylalanine, is 16 amino acids long. The kept DNA is CDR3 alone, 48 bases in frame from the first base. The immunoSEQ Assay, a bias-controlled multiplex PCR, was used to amplify TCRbeta CDR3 regions from genomic DNA. The original pipeline was this. Nucleated cell counts per sample were estimated from amplification of reference gene primers within the assay. To quantify the absolute abundance of each unique TCRbeta CDR3 rearrangement, sequence reads were collapsed and filtered. For each sample, productive Simpson clonality was calculated as the square root of Simpson's diversity index over productive rearrangements. TCRdb retrieved this table from immuneACCESS and kept in-frame rearrangements only. Not all clones are present; in checked studies, unresolved V genes account for under half, and no reason is known for the remainder. The V and J calls and clone size were taken over from that table, and D and trimming were inferred from the DNA. A total of about 89,000 clones appear in this sample, approximately 84% of them only once. The ten largest clones represent roughly 6% of the sample.

Material for sequencing was peripheral blood. The V and J segments used are TRBV19 and TRBJ2-7; possibly the D gene is TRBD1, per 6 matching bases. This TCR came from a man aged 65 to 85 with COVID-19, enrolled during active disease. The DNA sequence is as follows: TGTGCCAGTAGTCCTGGGACACCCTACGACCTCTACGAGCAGTACTTC. The encoded protein is CASSPGTPYDLYEQYF.